A selection of T cell receptor beta chains follows, all from one sample in a study of T cell responses to AZD1222 COVID-19 vaccine. The protocol was immunoSEQ multiplex PCR, while the TCRdb copy is restricted to in-frame clones and leaves out a portion. This sample yields roughly 150,000 clones, of which roughly 87% are seen a single time; roughly 1.1% belongs to the top ten. Here the sequenced sample was peripheral blood, taken 28 days after the second AZD1222 dose. These receptors originate from an adult who received the AZD1222 COVID-19 vaccine. CDR3s include the opening cysteine and the closing phenylalanine or tryptophan. The order of the fields is J gene, clone size, D gene, V gene, CDR3 DNA, CDR3 protein. A D gene is named only where the DNA matches it firmly. Not all rows give a size; the values are once, few, many and, for expanded clones, a class.

TRBJ2-5,-,-,TRBV5-6,TGTGCCAGCAGCTTCAGGACGGTTCAAGAGACCCAGTACTTC,CASSFRTVQETQYF
TRBJ2-7,-,-,TRBV29-1,TGCAGCGTTAGTGGCCCCTTTCGCTACGAGCAGTACTTC,CSVSGPFRYEQYF
TRBJ2-5,once,TRBD2,TRBV24-1,TGTGCCACCAGATGGGGAGGGGACCAAGAGACCCAGTACTTC,CATRWGGDQETQYF
TRBJ1-2,once,-,TRBV18,TGTGCCAGCTCGCAAGGGTTCCCCTATGGCTACACCTTC,CASSQGFPYGYTF
TRBJ1-3,-,TRBD1,TRBV18,TGTGCCAGCTCGGGACAGGCAACTGGAAACACCATATATTTT,CASSGQATGNTIYF
TRBJ1-5,once,-,TRBV9,TGTGCCAGCAGTGAACAGGGTAGCAATCAGCCCCAGCATTTT,CASSEQGSNQPQHF
TRBJ1-2,-,-,TRBV3-1/TRBV3-2,TGTGCCAGCAGCCGAGGGGAGAATGGCTACACCTTC,CASSRGENGYTF
TRBJ2-5,-,TRBD2,TRBV19,TGTGCCAGTAGTATGCTTGGGACTAGCGGGGGGGGAGAGACCCAGTACTTC,CASSMLGTSGGGETQYF
TRBJ2-7,once,-,TRBV18,TGTGCCAGCTCACTTTCCCTCGACGAGCAGTACTTC,CASSLSLDEQYF
TRBJ2-7,-,-,TRBV4-2,TGTGCCAGCGGAAAAGGCGGGGGCAGCTACGAGCAGTACTTC,CASGKGGGSYEQYF
TRBJ1-1,-,TRBD1,TRBV7-9,TGTGCCAGCAGCTGGGGGACAGGGGGGAACACTGAAGCTTTCTTT,CASSWGTGGNTEAFF
TRBJ1-3,few,-,TRBV10-3,TGTGCCATCAGTTATGGGGGCTCTGGAAACACCATATATTTT,CAISYGGSGNTIYF
TRBJ1-1,-,-,TRBV2,TGTGCCAGCCGAGGGCAGGGGACAGAAGCTTTCTTT,CASRGQGTEAFF
TRBJ2-3,-,TRBD2,TRBV11-3,TGTGCCAGCAGCTTAGGCCCCGCTAGCGGGGGCCTAGGGGATACGCAGTATTTT,CASSLGPASGGLGDTQYF
TRBJ1-4,-,-,TRBV2,TGTGCCAGCAGTCTGGGCAGAAATAATGAAAAACTGTTTTTT,CASSLGRNNEKLFF